This T cell receptor beta chain was identified during a study of T cell responses to AZD1222 COVID-19 vaccine. The count of this clone is one. No antigen is known for it. Profiling relied on immunoSEQ multiplex PCR, and the TCRdb table lists in-frame clones only, not all of them. The sample has about 110,000 clones; around 94% are singletons. Study results and limitations: Clonal diversity may have been underestimated, and the donors were mostly white British, with more females than males. The repertoires were collected only after the peak T cell response.

Sequencing used peripheral blood, obtained on day 0 of AZD1222 vaccination. The clonotype was recovered from an adult in good health.

The CDR3 region has the DNA TGTGCCAGCAGCTTTGTCGCGGGAGCCAGGTCCGATGAGCAGTTCTTC. Amino acids: CASSFVAGARSDEQFF. The chain uses TRBV7-6 and TRBJ2-1; 7 positions match TRBD2. This CDR3 comprises 16 residues. In germline, CDR1 is SGHVS, CDR2 FNYEAQ. Losses at the gene ends were 3 bases for V and 8 bases for J; bases not matched to a gene: 13.